These 12 T cell receptor beta chains share one sample of origin, sequenced in a study of cytomegalovirus exposure and HLA in healthy donors. The PCR ran on 60 Vbeta and 13 Jbeta primers. Produced via immunoSEQ multiplex PCR; TCRdb's table is partial and in-frame only. The sample records roughly 250,000 clones, just under 85% being singletons. The specimen sequenced was PBMCs. These TCRs come from a woman in her 40s in good health and CMV-seropositive.

This clone has only a few counts. V and J are TRBV4-1 and TRBJ1-1, with 8 bases fitting TRBD1. J gave up 5 bases and V 3 bases, and 11 bases lay outside the gene matches. Germline CDR1 reads MGHRA; CDR2 reads YSYEKL. This CDR3 region has 16 residues. In nucleotides, the CDR3 is TGCGCCAGCAGCCAGGTACTGACAGGGGTGGGGACTGAAGCTTTCTTT. Its protein product is CASSQVLTGVGTEAFF.

V usage is TRBV10-3 and J usage is TRBJ2-3, with D possibly matching TRBD1 (6 bases). V lost 10 bases and J lost 2, with 16 bases in between. The CDR3 is made up of 14 amino acids. The germline CDR1 and CDR2 sequences are ENHRY and SYGVKD. CDR3 in DNA: TGTGCCAACGCCCCGGGGACAAACACAGATACGCAGTATTTT. It translates to CANAPGTNTDTQYF.

This chain connects TRBV19 to TRBJ2-2; 10 positions agree with TRBD2. Germline lookup yields CDR1 LNHDA and CDR2 SQIVND (reference sequence). The ends lost 3 bases at V and 6 bases at J; junction bases unmatched: 10. The CDR3 runs 17 residues. The CDR3 reads CASSISSGSILAGELFF. In nucleotides, the CDR3 is TGTGCCAGTAGTATTTCTAGCGGGAGTATCTTAGCCGGGGAGCTGTTTTTT.

J is TRBJ2-7 and V is TRBV20-1; possibly TRBD2 for D (6 bases). V lost 1 base, J lost 6 bases, and 7 bases lay in between. The CDR3 has 11 residues. CDR1 DFQATT and CDR2 SNEGSKA come from the germline V gene (reference sequence). This chain's CDR3 is CSARGSGEQYF. The CDR3 bases are TGCAGTGCTAGAGGTAGCGGCGAGCAGTACTTC.

This clone was seen only a few times. This chain connects TRBV9 to TRBJ1-4; D unresolved. The germline V and J ends were trimmed by 6 bases and 7 bases, with 16 bases remaining between them. In germline, CDR1 is SGDLS, CDR2 YYNGEE. The CDR3 has 14 residues. CDR3 in amino acids: CASNSGYVGEKLFF. CDR3 sequence (DNA): TGTGCCAGCAACTCGGGGTATGTCGGTGAAAAACTGTTTTTT.

This clone was picked up one time. V usage is TRBV30 and J usage is TRBJ2-3; 8 bases fit TRBD1. Germline V gene sequence: CDR1 GTSNPN, CDR2 SVGIG (reference sequence). The CDR3 has 17 residues. V dropped 5 bases and J dropped 4; count of bases not matched to a gene: 17. The DNA for the CDR3 is TGTGCCTGGGGGCGGACAGGGACTCACGGGAGTGCAGATACGCAGTATTTT. It yields the protein CAWGRTGTHGSADTQYF.

The chain couples TRBV28 to TRBJ2-7; 9 bases fit TRBD2. The germline gives CDR1 MDHEN, CDR2 SYDVKM. The CDR3 is 14 residues long. Trimming at V came to 5 bases and at J to 5 bases, leaving 7 bases not matched to a gene. DNA for the CDR3: TGTGCCAGCAGTCCCCAGGGACTAGCCAACGAGCAGTACTTC. Protein sequence: CASSPQGLANEQYF.

The chain couples TRBV4-2 to TRBJ2-5; 8 bases are shared with TRBD2. The junction had 5 bases not matched to a gene; V was cut back by 4 bases and J by 1 base. Looked up from germline, CDR1 is LGHNA and CDR2 is YNFKEQ. This CDR3 spans 15 amino acids. The CDR3 protein is CASSLSTSAQETQYF. DNA of the CDR3: TGTGCCAGCAGCCTCTCGACTAGCGCCCAAGAGACCCAGTACTTC.

The chain links TRBV27 to TRBJ1-2; TRBD1 is a possible D gene (5 bases). This CDR3 is built from 13 residues. Germline V gene data show CDR1 as MNHEY and CDR2 as SMNVEV (reference sequence). With 1 base removed from V and 4 bases from J, the gap between germline ends came to 7 bases. CDR3 sequence (DNA): TGTGCCAGCAGTTTATGGGGGGGCTATGGCTACACCTTC. It encodes CASSLWGGYGYTF.

This chain joins TRBV27 and TRBJ2-3; 7 bases line up with TRBD2. The CDR3 runs 16 residues. CDR1 and CDR2 from the germline V gene are MNHEY and SMNVEV (reference sequence). The trim removed 1 base at V and 0 bases at J, leaving 4 bases unmatched. The CDR3 protein is CASSLYSSGSTDTQYF. CDR3 nucleotide sequence: TGTGCCAGCAGTTTATATTCTAGCGGAAGCACAGATACGCAGTATTTT.

The chain uses TRBV19 and TRBJ2-1; the D is unclear. The V gene's germline CDR1 is LNHDA and CDR2 SQIVND (reference sequence). The V and J ends lost 8 bases and 4 bases respectively, with 9 bases between them. This CDR3 region has 12 residues. This CDR3 reads CASFDKYNEQFF. CDR3 in DNA: TGTGCCAGTTTTGACAAATACAATGAGCAGTTCTTC.

This clone was found once. The chain is built from TRBV7-6 and TRBJ2-7; D not resolved. CDR1 and CDR2 from the germline V gene are SGHVS and FNYEAQ. Trimming took 0 bases from V and 6 from J, leaving 3 bases between them. This CDR3 is built from 11 residues. CDR3 amino acids: CASSLAGEQYF. In DNA form, the CDR3 reads TGTGCCAGCAGCTTAGCCGGCGAGCAGTACTTC.